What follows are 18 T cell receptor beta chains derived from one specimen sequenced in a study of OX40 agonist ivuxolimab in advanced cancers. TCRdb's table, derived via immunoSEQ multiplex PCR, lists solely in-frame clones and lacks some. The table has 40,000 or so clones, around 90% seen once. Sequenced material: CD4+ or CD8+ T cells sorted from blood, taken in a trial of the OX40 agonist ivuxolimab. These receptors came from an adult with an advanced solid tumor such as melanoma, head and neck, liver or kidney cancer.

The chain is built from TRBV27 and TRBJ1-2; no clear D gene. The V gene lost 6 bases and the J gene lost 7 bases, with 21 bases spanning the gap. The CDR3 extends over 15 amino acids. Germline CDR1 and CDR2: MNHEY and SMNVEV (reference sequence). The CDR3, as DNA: TGTGCCAGCAGCCCCCACGGTAACAGCGCTATTGGCTACACCTTC. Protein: CASSPHGNSAIGYTF.

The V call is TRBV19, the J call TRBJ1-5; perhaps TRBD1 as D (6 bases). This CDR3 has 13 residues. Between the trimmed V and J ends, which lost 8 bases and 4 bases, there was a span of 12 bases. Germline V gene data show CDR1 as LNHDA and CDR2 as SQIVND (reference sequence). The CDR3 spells CASEGGFNQPQHF. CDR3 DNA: TGTGCCAGTGAGGGGGGGTTTAATCAGCCCCAGCATTTT.

CDR3 sequence reads: CASSSDRGNEQFF. CDR3 sequence (DNA): TGTGCCAGCAGTTCCGACAGGGGGAATGAGCAGTTCTTC. This chain links TRBV27 with TRBJ2-1; 9 bases align to TRBD1. V was clipped by 4 bases and J by 7 bases; unmatched bases: 2. In germline, CDR1 is MNHEY, CDR2 SMNVEV (reference sequence). This CDR3 has 13 amino acids.

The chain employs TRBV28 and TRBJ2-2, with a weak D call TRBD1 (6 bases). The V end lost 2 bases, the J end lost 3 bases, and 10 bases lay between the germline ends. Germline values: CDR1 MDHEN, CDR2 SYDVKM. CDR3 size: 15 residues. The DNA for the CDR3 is TGTGCCAGCAGTTTAATACAGGGTTACACCGGGGAGCTGTTTTTT. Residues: CASSLIQGYTGELFF.

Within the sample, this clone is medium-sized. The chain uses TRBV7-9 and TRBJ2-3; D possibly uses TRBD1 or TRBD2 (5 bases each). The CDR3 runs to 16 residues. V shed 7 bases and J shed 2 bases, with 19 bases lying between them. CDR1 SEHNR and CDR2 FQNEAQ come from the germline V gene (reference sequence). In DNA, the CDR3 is TGTGCCAGCAATCCCGTGGGCGGAGGACACACAGATACGCAGTATTTT. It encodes CASNPVGGGHTDTQYF.

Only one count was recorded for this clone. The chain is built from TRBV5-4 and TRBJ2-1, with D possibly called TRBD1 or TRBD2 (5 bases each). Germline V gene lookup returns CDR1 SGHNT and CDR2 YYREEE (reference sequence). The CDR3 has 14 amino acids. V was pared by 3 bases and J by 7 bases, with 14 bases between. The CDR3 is CASSWGTGQNEQFF. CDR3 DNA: TGTGCCAGCAGCTGGGGGACGGGGCAGAATGAGCAGTTCTTC. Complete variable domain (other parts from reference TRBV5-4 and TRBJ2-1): ETGVTQSPTHLIKTRGQQVTLRCSSQSGHNTVSWYQQALGQGPQFIFQYYREEENGRGNFPPRFSGLQFPNYSSELNVNALELDDSALYLCASSWGTGQNEQFFGPGTRLTVL.

The CDR3 DNA reads as TGTGCCAGCAGTCTCAGTTGGACAGCTGAAGCTTTCTTT. This translates into CASSLSWTAEAFF. The rearrangement uses TRBV27 and TRBJ1-1, with TRBD1 as a possible D gene (6 bases). CDR3 length: 13 residues. V lost 5 bases and J lost 6, with 13 bases in between. In germline, CDR1 is MNHEY, CDR2 SMNVEV (reference sequence).

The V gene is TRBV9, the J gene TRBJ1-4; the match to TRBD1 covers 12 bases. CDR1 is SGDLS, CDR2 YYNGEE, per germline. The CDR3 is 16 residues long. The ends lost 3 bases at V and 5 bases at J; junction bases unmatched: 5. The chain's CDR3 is CASSDGTGGQNEKLFF. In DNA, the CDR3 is TGTGCCAGCAGCGACGGGACAGGGGGCCAGAATGAAAAACTGTTTTTT.

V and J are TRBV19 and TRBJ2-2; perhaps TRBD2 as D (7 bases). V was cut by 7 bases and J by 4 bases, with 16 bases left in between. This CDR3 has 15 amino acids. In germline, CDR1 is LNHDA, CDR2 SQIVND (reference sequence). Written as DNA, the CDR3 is TGTGCCAGTACCCGGTGGGGGGGGCCCACCGGGGAGCTGTTTTTT. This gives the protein CASTRWGGPTGELFF.

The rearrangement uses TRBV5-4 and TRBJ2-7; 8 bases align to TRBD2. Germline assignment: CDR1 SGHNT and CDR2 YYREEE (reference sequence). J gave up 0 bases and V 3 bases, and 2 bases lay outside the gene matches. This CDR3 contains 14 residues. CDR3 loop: CASSWSGSSYEQYF. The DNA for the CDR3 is TGTGCCAGCAGCTGGAGCGGGAGCTCCTACGAGCAGTACTTC.

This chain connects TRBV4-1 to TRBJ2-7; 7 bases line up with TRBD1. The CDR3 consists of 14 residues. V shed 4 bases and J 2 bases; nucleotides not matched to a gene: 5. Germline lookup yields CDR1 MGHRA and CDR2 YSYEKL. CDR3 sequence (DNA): TGCGCCAGCAGCCCTACCGGACAGGCCTACGAGCAGTACTTC. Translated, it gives CASSPTGQAYEQYF.

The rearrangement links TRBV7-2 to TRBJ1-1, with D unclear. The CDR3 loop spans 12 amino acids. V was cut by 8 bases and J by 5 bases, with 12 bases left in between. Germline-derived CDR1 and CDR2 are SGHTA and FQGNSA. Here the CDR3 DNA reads TGTGCCAGCGGAAACGGGGAGACTGAAGCTTTCTTT. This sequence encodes CASGNGETEAFF.

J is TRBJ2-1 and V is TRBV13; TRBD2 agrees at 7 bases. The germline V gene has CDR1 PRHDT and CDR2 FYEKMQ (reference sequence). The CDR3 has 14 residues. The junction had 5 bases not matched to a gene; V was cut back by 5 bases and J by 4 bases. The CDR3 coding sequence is TGTGCCAGCAGCCAGGGAGGGCGATACAATGAGCAGTTCTTC. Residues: CASSQGGRYNEQFF.

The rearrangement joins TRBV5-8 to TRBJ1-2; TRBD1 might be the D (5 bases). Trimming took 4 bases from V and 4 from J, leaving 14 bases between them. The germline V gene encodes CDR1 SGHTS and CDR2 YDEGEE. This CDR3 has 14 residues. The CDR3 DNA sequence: TGTGCCAGCAGCCCGGGGGGTCCGCTCTATGGCTACACCTTC. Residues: CASSPGGPLYGYTF. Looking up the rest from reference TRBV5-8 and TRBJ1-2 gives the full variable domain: EAGVTQSPTHLIKTRGQQATLRCSPISGHTSVYWYQQALGLGLQFLLWYDEGEERNRGNFPPRFSGRQFPNYSSELNVNALELEDSALYLCASSPGGPLYGYTFGSGTRLTVV.

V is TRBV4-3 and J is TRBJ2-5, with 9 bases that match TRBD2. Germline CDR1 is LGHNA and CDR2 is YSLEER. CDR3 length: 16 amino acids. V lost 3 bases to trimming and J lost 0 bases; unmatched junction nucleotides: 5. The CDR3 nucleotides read TGCGCCAGCAGCCAGGGGCTAGCGGGGTACCAAGAGACCCAGTACTTC. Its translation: CASSQGLAGYQETQYF.

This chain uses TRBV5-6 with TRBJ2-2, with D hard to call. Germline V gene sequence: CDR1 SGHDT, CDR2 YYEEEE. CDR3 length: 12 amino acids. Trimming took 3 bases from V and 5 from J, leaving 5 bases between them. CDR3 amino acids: CASSSETGELFF. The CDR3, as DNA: TGTGCCAGCAGCTCGGAGACCGGGGAGCTGTTTTTT.

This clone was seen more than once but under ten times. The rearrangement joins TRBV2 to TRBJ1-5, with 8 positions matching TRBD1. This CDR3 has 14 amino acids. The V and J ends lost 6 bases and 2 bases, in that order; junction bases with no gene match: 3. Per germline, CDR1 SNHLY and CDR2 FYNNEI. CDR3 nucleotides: TGTGCCAGCAGGGAGGGACAGGGCAATCAGCCCCAGCATTTT. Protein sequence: CASREGQGNQPQHF.

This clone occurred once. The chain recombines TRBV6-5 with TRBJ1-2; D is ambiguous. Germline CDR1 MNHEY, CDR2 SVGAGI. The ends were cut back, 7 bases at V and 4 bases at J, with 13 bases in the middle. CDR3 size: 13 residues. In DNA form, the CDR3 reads TGTGCCAGCAATCTAGGGATTGGCTATGGCTACACCTTC. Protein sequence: CASNLGIGYGYTF.